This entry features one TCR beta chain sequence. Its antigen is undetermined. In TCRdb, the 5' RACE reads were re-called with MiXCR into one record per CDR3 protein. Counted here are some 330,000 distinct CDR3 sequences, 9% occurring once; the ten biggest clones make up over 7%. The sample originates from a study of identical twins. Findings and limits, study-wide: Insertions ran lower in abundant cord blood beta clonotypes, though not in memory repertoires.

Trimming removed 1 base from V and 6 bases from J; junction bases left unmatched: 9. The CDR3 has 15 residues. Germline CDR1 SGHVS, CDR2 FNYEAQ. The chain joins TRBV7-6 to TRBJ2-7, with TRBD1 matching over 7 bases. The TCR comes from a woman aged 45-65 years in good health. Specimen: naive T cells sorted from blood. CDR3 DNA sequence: TGTGCCAGCAGCTTAGGGGACAGTGGGGCGGCCGAGCAGTACTTC. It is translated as CASSLGDSGAAEQYF.